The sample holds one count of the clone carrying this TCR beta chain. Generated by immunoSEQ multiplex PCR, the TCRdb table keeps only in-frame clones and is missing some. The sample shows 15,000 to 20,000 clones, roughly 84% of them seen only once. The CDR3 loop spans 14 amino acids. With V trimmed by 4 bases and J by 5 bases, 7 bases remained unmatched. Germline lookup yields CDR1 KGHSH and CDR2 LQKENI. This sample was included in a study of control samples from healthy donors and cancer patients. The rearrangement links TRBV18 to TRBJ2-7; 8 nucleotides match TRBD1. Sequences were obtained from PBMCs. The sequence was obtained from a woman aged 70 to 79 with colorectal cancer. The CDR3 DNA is TGTGCCAGCTCACATACGACAGGGGTCCACGAGCAGTACTTC. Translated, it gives CASSHTTGVHEQYF.